The 14 T cell receptor beta chains reported below all come from one sample, sequenced in a study of blood T cell repertoires in COVID-19. The protocol was immunoSEQ multiplex PCR, while the TCRdb copy is restricted to in-frame clones and leaves out a portion. In the table there are under 150,000 clones, approximately 87% of which are singletons. Specimen: peripheral blood. The receptors were gathered from a man aged 50-60 years with acute or convalescent COVID-19.

J is TRBJ1-2 and V is TRBV2; tentatively, D is TRBD1 (5 bases). Trimming took off 3 bases at V and 7 bases at J, with 9 bases between the two ends. Germline V gives CDR1 SNHLY, CDR2 FYNNEI. The CDR3 sequence is 12 residues long. In nucleotides, the CDR3 is TGTGCCAGCAGTGAGGCAGGGTTTGGCTACACCTTC. Its protein product is CASSEAGFGYTF.

The chain recombines TRBV19 with TRBJ2-7; possible D gene TRBD2, 6 bases. The CDR3 loop spans 14 amino acids. Trimming shortened V by 5 bases and J by 2 bases, and 13 bases separated the two germline ends. Germline assignment: CDR1 LNHDA and CDR2 SQIVND (reference sequence). The CDR3 DNA is TGTGCCAGTAGTGTGCGCGGGACGGCCTACGAGCAGTACTTC. It codes for CASSVRGTAYEQYF.

The rearrangement links TRBV5-5 to TRBJ2-7; D not certain. CDR1 is SGHKS and CDR2 is YYEKEE in the germline V gene (reference sequence). V was shortened by 2 bases and J by 2 bases, with 11 bases between the two germline ends. The CDR3 spans 14 residues. This chain's CDR3 is CASSLTDLTYEQYF. CDR3 sequence (DNA): TGTGCCAGCAGCTTAACAGATTTAACCTACGAGCAGTACTTC.

This sequence joins TRBV2 and TRBJ1-2; 8 nucleotides agree with TRBD1. CDR1 and CDR2 from the germline V gene are SNHLY and FYNNEI. Trimming removed 0 bases from V and 13 bases from J; junction bases left unmatched: 10. CDR3 length: 14 residues. This chain's CDR3 is CASSEAPWTGRSTF. For the CDR3, the DNA is TGTGCCAGCAGTGAAGCGCCATGGACAGGGCGGTCCACCTTC. Filled out from reference TRBV2 and TRBJ1-2, the complete variable domain reads EPEVTQTPSHQVTQMGQEVILRCVPISNHLYFYWYRQILGQKVEFLVSFYNNEISEKSEIFDDQFSVERPDGSNFTLKIRSTKLEDSAMYFCASSEAPWTGRSTFGSGTRLTVV.

V is TRBV19 and J is TRBJ2-2; 11 bases map to TRBD2. Germline V gene lookup returns CDR1 LNHDA and CDR2 SQIVND (reference sequence). The CDR3 spans 16 residues. Trimming cost V 2 bases and J 4 bases; bases outside gene matches: 3. The CDR3 loop is CASSITSGSITGELFF. The CDR3 nucleotides read TGTGCCAGTAGTATAACTAGCGGGAGTATCACCGGGGAGCTGTTTTTT.

The chain couples TRBV7-8 to TRBJ2-1; TRBD2 agrees at 10 bases. This CDR3 has 16 amino acids. Trimming cost V 5 bases and J 7 bases; bases outside gene matches: 11. Germline CDR1 SGHVS, CDR2 FQNEAQ. CDR3 bases: TGTGCCAGCAGCCTTAAGGGGCTAGCGGGAGAAAATGAGCAGTTCTTC. Amino acid sequence: CASSLKGLAGENEQFF. The full variable domain, its missing parts supplied by reference TRBV7-8 and TRBJ2-1, is GAGVSQSPRYKVAKRGQDVALRCDPISGHVSLFWYQQALGQGPEFLTYFQNEAQLDKSGLPSDRFFAERPEGSVSTLKIQRTQQEDSAVYLCASSLKGLAGENEQFFGPGTRLTVL.

The chain couples TRBV5-1 to TRBJ2-1; 7 nucleotides match TRBD2. J was trimmed by 5 bases and V by 4 bases; bases with no gene match: 9. CDR1 is SGHRS and CDR2 is YFSETQ in the germline V gene. The CDR3 is made up of 15 amino acids. The CDR3 DNA follows: TGCGCCAGCAGCGGGATAGCGGGTGGTGACAATGAGCAGTTCTTC. Protein sequence: CASSGIAGGDNEQFF.

The DNA of the CDR3 is TGCGCCAGCAGCCACATCCCAAAAACCTTCCCTGGCCCTGCAAGCGGTAATTCACCCCTCCACTTT. Its translation: CASSHIPKTFPGPASGNSPLHF. The genes are TRBV4-1 and TRBJ1-6, with D unresolved. The CDR3 totals 22 residues. V was trimmed by 3 bases and J by 6 bases, leaving 33 bases between them. The germline V gene encodes CDR1 MGHRA and CDR2 YSYEKL.

This clone occurred once. J is TRBJ1-3 and V is TRBV2, with TRBD1 as a possible D gene (5 bases). V lost 0 bases to trimming and J lost 1 base, with 22 bases between them. CDR1 is SNHLY, CDR2 FYNNEI, per germline. The CDR3 totals 20 residues. The DNA for the CDR3 is TGTGCCAGCAGTGAAGCGCAGGGAAGATGGGATTCGAGGTCTGGAAACACCATATATTTT. Its protein product is CASSEAQGRWDSRSGNTIYF. Full variable domain (rest looked up from reference TRBV2 and TRBJ1-3): EPEVTQTPSHQVTQMGQEVILRCVPISNHLYFYWYRQILGQKVEFLVSFYNNEISEKSEIFDDQFSVERPDGSNFTLKIRSTKLEDSAMYFCASSEAQGRWDSRSGNTIYFGEGSWLTVV.

The chain has TRBV6-2 or TRBV6-3 and TRBJ2-7; TRBD1 aligns across 11 bases. Trimming took 4 bases from V and 7 from J; bases not matched to a gene: 9. The CDR3 runs to 15 residues. The germline V gene encodes CDR1 MNHEY and CDR2 SVGEGT. DNA of the CDR3: TGTGCCAGCAGTTCGGTAGGACAGGGGGCGGGTGAGCAGTACTTC. This translates into CASSSVGQGAGEQYF.

CDR3 sequence reads: CASSWGARVNSPLHF. The CDR3, as DNA: TGTGCCAGCAGTTGGGGCGCCCGGGTGAATTCACCCCTCCACTTT. The rearrangement links TRBV27 to TRBJ1-6; a weak D match, TRBD1 (5 bases). The germline V gene encodes CDR1 MNHEY and CDR2 SMNVEV (reference sequence). This CDR3 spans 15 amino acids. V shed 4 bases and J shed 7 bases, with 14 bases lying between them.

The chain recombines TRBV5-8 with TRBJ1-1, with a weak D call TRBD1 (6 bases). From germline, CDR1 is SGHTS and CDR2 YDEGEE. V was pared by 4 bases and J by 0 bases, with 13 bases between. This CDR3 comprises 15 residues. The DNA of the CDR3 is TGTGCCAGCAGCGAAACGGGACACATGAACACTGAAGCTTTCTTT. Its translation: CASSETGHMNTEAFF.

The CDR3 is CASSISRRESVRGYTF. The DNA of the CDR3 is TGTGCCAGTAGTATCTCCAGGAGGGAGAGTGTGCGTGGCTACACCTTC. This chain connects TRBV19 to TRBJ1-2, with D unresolved. Trimming pared 3 bases from V and 7 bases from J, leaving 21 bases between. The CDR3 loop spans 16 amino acids. CDR1 and CDR2 from the germline V gene are LNHDA and SQIVND (reference sequence).

The chain employs TRBV3-1 (or the pseudogene TRBV3-2) and TRBJ2-7; 8 bases are shared with TRBD2. This CDR3 comprises 17 residues. Germline trimming cut 0 bases from V and 2 bases from J; bases unmatched to any gene: 9. Germline V CDR1 and CDR2: LGHDT, YNNKEL (reference sequence). The CDR3 DNA is TGTGCCAGCAGCCAAGATTGGATTCCGGGAGGGCCCTACGAGCAGTACTTC. It encodes CASSQDWIPGGPYEQYF.